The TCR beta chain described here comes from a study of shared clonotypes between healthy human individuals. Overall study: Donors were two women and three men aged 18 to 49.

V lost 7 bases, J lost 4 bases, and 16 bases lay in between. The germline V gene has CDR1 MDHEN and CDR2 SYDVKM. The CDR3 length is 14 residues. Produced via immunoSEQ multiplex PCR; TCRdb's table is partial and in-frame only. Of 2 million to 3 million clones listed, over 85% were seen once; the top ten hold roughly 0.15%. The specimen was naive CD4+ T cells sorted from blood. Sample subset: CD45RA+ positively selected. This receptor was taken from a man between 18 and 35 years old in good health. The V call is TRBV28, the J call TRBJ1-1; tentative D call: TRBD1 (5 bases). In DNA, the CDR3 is TGTGCCAGCACGGAAGGGGCGTTTGGCACTGAAGCTTTCTTT. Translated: CASTEGAFGTEAFF. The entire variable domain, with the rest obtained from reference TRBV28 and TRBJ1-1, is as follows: DVKVTQSSRYLVKRTGEKVFLECVQDMDHENMFWYRQDPGLGLRLIYFSYDVKMKEKGDIPEGYSVSREKKERFSLILESASTNQTSMYLCASTEGAFGTEAFFGQGTRLTVV.